The rows below give T cell receptor beta chains drawn from one sample of a study of control samples from healthy donors and cancer patients. The method was immunoSEQ multiplex PCR; TCRdb's version includes in-frame clones alone and lacks a portion of them. The table records 75,000 to 100,000 clones, roughly 78% of them present only once. Input material: blood. These receptors all stem from a man aged 55-75 years in good health. CDR3s include the opening cysteine and the closing phenylalanine or tryptophan. A D gene is named only where the DNA matches it firmly. A row's size may be missing; if present it is once, few, many or a size class.

v_gene	d_gene	j_gene	abundance	CDR3nt	CDR3aa
TRBV7-3	TRBD1	TRBJ2-5	-	TGTGCCAGCAGCTTAACGGGACAGGGGGCAGGAGAGACCCAGTACTTC	CASSLTGQGAGETQYF
TRBV3-1/TRBV3-2	-	TRBJ1-4	once	TGTGCCAGCAGCCTTCGGGGATCCCCTAATGAAAAACTGTTTTTT	CASSLRGSPNEKLFF
TRBV6-2/TRBV6-3	TRBD2	TRBJ2-7	once	TGTGCCAGCAGTTACGGGCTAGCGGTATCCTACGAGCAGTACTTC	CASSYGLAVSYEQYF
TRBV6-5	-	TRBJ2-2	-	TGTGCCACCACCGCAGCCATGAACACCGGGGAGCTGTTTTTT	CATTAAMNTGELFF
TRBV30	-	TRBJ1-4	few	TGTGCCTGGAGAGCCCGGGGGGCAAGGGAAAAACTGTTTTTT	CAWRARGAREKLFF
TRBV19	TRBD1	TRBJ1-5	-	TGTGCCAGTAGTATCCCAGGACAGGATTATAGCAATCAGCCCCAGCATTTT	CASSIPGQDYSNQPQHF
TRBV3-1/TRBV3-2	-	TRBJ1-6	once	TGTGCCAGCAGCCAAGTGGTCAGGGTAGGTTCACCCCTCCACTTT	CASSQVVRVGSPLHF
TRBV10-3	TRBD1	TRBJ2-2	-	TGTGCCATCGGACAGGGCACCGGGGAGCTGTTTTTT	CAIGQGTGELFF
TRBV5-1	-	TRBJ1-1	-	TGCGCCAGCAGCCTACAGGGTTTCGGAACTGAAGCTTTCTTT	CASSLQGFGTEAFF
TRBV7-6	-	TRBJ2-7	-	TGTGCCAGCAGCTTAGTGGGGGATAACTACGAGCAGTACTTC	CASSLVGDNYEQYF
TRBV10-3	TRBD1	TRBJ2-3	-	TGTGCCATCAGTGAAAGGACAGGCAGCACAGATACGCAGTATTTT	CAISERTGSTDTQYF
TRBV6-5	-	TRBJ2-3	-	TGTGCCAGCAGTTACTTCTCGGGAGATACGCAGTATTTT	CASSYFSGDTQYF
TRBV30	TRBD1	TRBJ2-7	-	TGTGCCTGGGGGGAGGGACAGGGATACGAGCAGTACTTC	CAWGEGQGYEQYF
TRBV4-1	-	TRBJ1-2	-	TGCGCCAGCAGCCATCGGGGACTAGATGGCTACACCTTC	CASSHRGLDGYTF
TRBV30	-	TRBJ1-1	-	TGTGCCTGGAGTGTTATAGGGATTCGGGAGAACACTGAAGCTTTCTTT	CAWSVIGIRENTEAFF
TRBV2	-	TRBJ1-1	-	TGTGCCAGCAGGGGACCCCTTGGCACTGAAGCTTTCTTT	CASRGPLGTEAFF
TRBV7-2	TRBD2	TRBJ2-7	-	TGTGCCAGCAGCCCTCGGACTAGCGGGGGCGCCTTGGAGCAGTACTTC	CASSPRTSGGALEQYF
TRBV30	-	TRBJ1-6	-	TGTGCCGTAGGGGCACCTAATTCACCCCTCCACTTT	CAVGAPNSPLHF
TRBV6-5	TRBD1	TRBJ1-2	once	TGTGCCAGCGGAGGACAGGGATACTATGGCTACACCTTC	CASGGQGYYGYTF
TRBV19	TRBD1	TRBJ1-2	-	TGTGCCAGTATTAACAGGGGGCTACCCTATGGCTACACCTTC	CASINRGLPYGYTF
TRBV18	-	TRBJ2-5	-	TGTGCCAGCTCACCAAAAGAACAGCACCAAGAGACCCAGTACTTC	CASSPKEQHQETQYF
TRBV3-1/TRBV3-2	-	TRBJ2-7	-	TGTGCCAGCAGCCAAGTTCCCTTGAGGGCGTACGAGCAGTACTTC	CASSQVPLRAYEQYF
TRBV20-1	-	TRBJ2-7	-	TGCAGTGTTTCACTAAACTACGAGCAGTACTTC	CSVSLNYEQYF
TRBV5-6	-	TRBJ1-2	-	TGTGCCAGCAGGGGTAAAACAGGGTTTAGGTATCTCACCTTC	CASRGKTGFRYLTF
TRBV19	-	TRBJ2-5	once	TGTGCCAGTAAGGGGACATCTCAAGAGACCCAGTACTTC	CASKGTSQETQYF
TRBV7-9	-	TRBJ2-7	-	TGTGCCAGTGGGGTTTACGAGCAGTACTTC	CASGVYEQYF
TRBV5-1	TRBD2	TRBJ2-5	-	TGCGCCAGCAGCGATGGCCGGGGGGTGGAGACCCAGTACTTC	CASSDGRGVETQYF
TRBV19	-	TRBJ1-3	-	TGTGCCAGTAGTATAGACGGAAACAGCCTCTCTGGAAACACCATATATTTT	CASSIDGNSLSGNTIYF
TRBV29-1	TRBD1	TRBJ2-5	-	TGCAGCGCCGGGACAGGGCCCGGTGAGACCCAGTACTTC	CSAGTGPGETQYF
TRBV4-1	-	TRBJ2-7	-	TGCGCCAGCAGCCAAGATCTAGGATCGAGCTCCTACGAGCAGTACTTC	CASSQDLGSSSYEQYF
TRBV29-1	TRBD1	TRBJ1-3	once	TGCAGCGGCGACAGGGAATCTGGAAACACCATATATTTT	CSGDRESGNTIYF
TRBV7-8	-	TRBJ1-1	-	TGTGCCAGCAGCCTCTCAGTGGGGAAGGCCACTGAAGCTTTCTTT	CASSLSVGKATEAFF
TRBV4-2	TRBD2	TRBJ2-3	-	TGTGCCAGCAGCCAAGGCACTAGCGGGGGTTACACAGATACGCAGTATTTT	CASSQGTSGGYTDTQYF
TRBV19	TRBD2	TRBJ2-3	once	TGTGCCAGTAGGAAGACTAGCGGGAGCACAGATACGCAGTATTTT	CASRKTSGSTDTQYF
TRBV5-6	TRBD2	TRBJ2-7	once	TGTGCCAGCAGCCGGGTGGGAGCGGGGTACGAGCAGTACTTC	CASSRVGAGYEQYF
TRBV29-1	TRBD1	TRBJ2-7	-	TGCAGCGTTTCACGACAGGGGACCTACGAGCAGTACTTC	CSVSRQGTYEQYF
TRBV29-1	-	TRBJ2-3	-	TGCAGCGTTATCCCTGTAAGGCCTAGCACAGATACGCAGTATTTT	CSVIPVRPSTDTQYF
TRBV9	-	TRBJ1-1	-	TGTGCCAGCAGCGTAAGTCCCGGAGGTGGAGGCACTGAAGCTTTCTTT	CASSVSPGGGGTEAFF
TRBV2	-	TRBJ2-7	-	TGTGCCAGCAGTGACGGCCCCAGGCAAGGCGAGCAGTACTTC	CASSDGPRQGEQYF
TRBV11-1	TRBD2	TRBJ2-1	-	TGTGCCAGCAGGCGTCCGGGACTAGCAGGCAATGAGCAGTTCTTC	CASRRPGLAGNEQFF
TRBV12-3/TRBV12-4	-	TRBJ2-5	-	TGTGCCAGCAGTTTCCAAGAGACCCAGTACTTC	CASSFQETQYF
TRBV24-1	-	TRBJ2-2	-	TGTGCCACCAGTGACTCCATGACAGCCGGGGAGCTGTTTTTT	CATSDSMTAGELFF
TRBV5-1	-	TRBJ2-5	-	TGCGCCAGCAGCTTGGCCCTCACCCAAGAGACCCAGTACTTC	CASSLALTQETQYF
TRBV5-1	-	TRBJ1-4	-	TGCGCCAGCAGCTCCGGGACCCAAGTTACACGTGAAAAACTGTTTTTT	CASSSGTQVTREKLFF
TRBV6-2/TRBV6-3	-	TRBJ2-3	-	TGTGCCAGCAGCCTGCAGGGGCGGGGGACAGATACGCAGTATTTT	CASSLQGRGTDTQYF
TRBV24-1	TRBD1	TRBJ2-2	-	TGTGCCACCAGTGACCCTGGGACAGGGAACACCGGGGAGCTGTTTTTT	CATSDPGTGNTGELFF
TRBV2	-	TRBJ2-1	-	TGTGCCAGCAGGGACAATGAGCAGTTCTTC	CASRDNEQFF
TRBV11-3	-	TRBJ2-7	-	TGTGCCAGCAGCTCCCTAGACGGCTACGAGCAGTACTTC	CASSSLDGYEQYF
TRBV5-1	-	TRBJ2-7	-	TGCGCCAGCAGCTACCCGGGTATCTACGAGCAGTACTTC	CASSYPGIYEQYF
TRBV9	TRBD2	TRBJ2-3	-	TGTGCCAGCAAGCGGGAGGGAGATACGCAGTATTTT	CASKREGDTQYF
TRBV3-1/TRBV3-2	-	TRBJ2-1	-	TGTGCCAGCAGCCAGAGACTTAGCTCCTACAATGAGCAGTTCTTC	CASSQRLSSYNEQFF
TRBV6-2/TRBV6-3	TRBD2	TRBJ2-3	-	TGTGCCAGCAGTTACTCAGGACTAGCGGGAAATTTGGATACGCAGTATTTT	CASSYSGLAGNLDTQYF
TRBV4-1	-	TRBJ1-1	-	TGCGCCAGCAGCCAAGTCCGGGGGGCAAGTACTGAAGCTTTCTTT	CASSQVRGASTEAFF
TRBV2	-	TRBJ2-5	-	TGTGCCAGCAGTGCCACTTTCCTTTACCAAGAGACCCAGTACTTC	CASSATFLYQETQYF
TRBV18	TRBD2	TRBJ2-1	-	TGTGCCAGCTCACCTTTACTAGCGGGGGGCAACAATGAGCAGTTCTTC	CASSPLLAGGNNEQFF
TRBV7-2	TRBD2	TRBJ2-3	-	TGTGCCAGCGGGCCCCGCGGGAGCGACACAGATACGCAGTATTTT	CASGPRGSDTDTQYF
TRBV7-2	-	TRBJ2-3	-	TGTGCCAGCAGCCCCGGCGGGTGGGGATCAGATACGCAGTATTTT	CASSPGGWGSDTQYF
TRBV28	TRBD2	TRBJ2-7	-	TGTGCCAGCAGCCCCCGCGGGGGGCTCCGCTACGAGCAGTACTTC	CASSPRGGLRYEQYF
TRBV19	TRBD1	TRBJ1-1	-	TGTGCCACTAACCACCTGGGGACAGGGGCCCCATTTGGGGCTTTCTTT	CATNHLGTGAPFGAFF
TRBV6-5	-	TRBJ2-1	-	TGTGCCAGCAGCCGCTCCTGGAGGGCGAATGAGCAGTTCTTC	CASSRSWRANEQFF